A selection of T cell receptor beta chains follows, all from one sample in a study of cytomegalovirus exposure and HLA in healthy donors. TCRdb's copy holds only in-frame clones and misses some; the assay was immunoSEQ multiplex PCR. The listing records about 32,000 clones. Sequences were obtained from PBMCs. The source is a female donor in good health and CMV-seronegative. The CDR3 runs from the conserved cysteine through the conserved F or W. D genes are given only for firm matches.

D: TRBD1; V: TRBV27; J: TRBJ1-4; CDR3: CASSPTDRAEKLFF; DNA: TGTGCCAGCAGTCCCACGGACAGGGCCGAAAAACTGTTTTTT
D: TRBD1; V: TRBV7-3; J: TRBJ1-5; CDR3: CASSQTGGGEPQHF; DNA: TGTGCCAGCAGCCAGACAGGGGGTGGAGAGCCCCAGCATTTT
D: .; V: TRBV4-1; J: TRBJ2-5; CDR3: CASSPHGGQETQYF; DNA: TGCGCCAGCAGCCCCCACGGGGGTCAAGAGACCCAGTACTTC
D: TRBD1; V: TRBV9; J: TRBJ2-1; CDR3: CASSVEDRDNEQFF; DNA: TGTGCCAGCAGCGTAGAGGACAGGGACAATGAGCAGTTCTTC
D: TRBD1; V: TRBV4-2; J: TRBJ1-3; CDR3: CASSQAPLTGQLNTLSGNTIYF; DNA: TGTGCCAGCAGCCAAGCCCCCCTCACGGGACAGTTAAATACTCTCTCTGGAAACACCATATATTTT
D: TRBD1; V: TRBV12-5; J: TRBJ1-4; CDR3: CASGDNRGRFAKLFF; DNA: TGTGCTAGTGGAGATAACAGGGGGCGCTTCGCAAAACTGTTTTTT
D: TRBD2; V: TRBV19; J: TRBJ2-5; CDR3: CASSIELADQETQYF; DNA: TGTGCCAGTAGTATAGAACTAGCGGACCAAGAGACCCAGTACTTC
D: TRBD2; V: TRBV9; J: TRBJ2-5; CDR3: CASSVGPAGGEETQYF; DNA: TGTGCCAGCAGCGTAGGACCAGCGGGGGGGGAAGAGACCCAGTACTTC
D: TRBD1; V: TRBV29-1; J: TRBJ1-2; CDR3: CSDLRTGGHGYTF; DNA: TGCAGCGACCTTCGGACAGGGGGCCATGGCTACACCTTC
D: .; V: TRBV9; J: TRBJ1-3; CDR3: CASSVDGAGGNTIYF; DNA: TGTGCCAGCAGCGTAGACGGTGCAGGAGGAAACACCATATATTTT
D: TRBD1; V: TRBV27; J: TRBJ1-5; CDR3: CASSRDRGNQPQHF; DNA: TGTGCCAGCAGTAGGGACAGGGGAAATCAGCCCCAGCATTTT
D: .; V: TRBV2; J: TRBJ1-5; CDR3: CASRSRQSSNQPQHF; DNA: TGTGCCAGCAGGTCAAGACAGAGTAGCAATCAGCCCCAGCATTTT
D: .; V: TRBV2; J: TRBJ1-2; CDR3: CAAGRPSYGYTF; DNA: TGTGCCGCAGGCAGACCCAGTTATGGCTACACCTTC
D: TRBD1; V: TRBV18; J: TRBJ1-2; CDR3: CASSPPRDRAFYGYTF; DNA: TGTGCCAGCTCACCACCACGGGACAGGGCTTTCTATGGCTACACCTTC
D: .; V: TRBV18; J: TRBJ2-4; CDR3: CASSPPGDSLRVAKNIQYF; DNA: TGTGCCAGCTCACCACCCGGGGATAGTTTGCGCGTGGCCAAAAACATTCAGTACTTC
D: .; V: TRBV19; J: TRBJ2-5; CDR3: CASSILTGFQETQYF; DNA: TGTGCCAGTAGTATTCTCACAGGTTTCCAAGAGACCCAGTACTTC
D: TRBD1; V: TRBV5-4; J: TRBJ2-1; CDR3: CASSPGQGRGEQFF; DNA: TGTGCCAGCAGCCCTGGACAGGGGCGGGGTGAGCAGTTCTTC
D: .; V: TRBV5-4; J: TRBJ1-1; CDR3: CASSFRGQGNTEAFF; DNA: TGTGCCAGCAGCTTTAGGGGCCAGGGGAACACTGAAGCTTTCTTT
D: .; V: TRBV19; J: TRBJ1-2; CDR3: CASSPSGITNYGYTF; DNA: TGTGCCAGTAGCCCATCGGGAATCACTAACTATGGCTACACCTTC
D: .; V: TRBV21-1; J: TRBJ1-2; CDR3: CASSTFPHGYTF; DNA: TGTGCCAGCAGCACCTTCCCCCATGGCTACACCTTC
D: .; V: TRBV18; J: TRBJ1-4; CDR3: CASSPNRGEKLFF; DNA: TGTGCCAGCTCACCTAATCGGGGTGAAAAACTGTTTTTT
D: .; V: TRBV4-1; J: TRBJ2-1; CDR3: CASSQDQEASSYNEQFF; DNA: TGCGCCAGCAGCCAAGATCAGGAGGCCAGCTCCTACAATGAGCAGTTCTTC
D: TRBD1; V: TRBV29-1; J: TRBJ1-2; CDR3: CSVEDVRDSVYGYTF; DNA: TGCAGCGTTGAAGATGTCCGGGACAGCGTTTATGGCTACACCTTC
D: TRBD2; V: TRBV7-3; J: TRBJ2-7; CDR3: CASSILAGGTYEQYF; DNA: TGTGCCAGCAGCATCCTAGCGGGGGGCACCTACGAGCAGTACTTC
D: TRBD1; V: TRBV19; J: TRBJ1-2; CDR3: CASSPRDRGGYTF; DNA: TGTGCCAGTAGTCCTCGCGACAGGGGCGGCTACACCTTC
D: TRBD2; V: TRBV13; J: TRBJ2-5; CDR3: CASSTREGGEQETQYF; DNA: TGTGCCAGCAGCACCCGGGAGGGTGGGGAACAAGAGACCCAGTACTTC
D: TRBD1; V: TRBV18; J: TRBJ2-1; CDR3: CASSPDREQFF; DNA: TGTGCCAGCTCACCGGACAGGGAGCAGTTCTTC
D: .; V: TRBV2; J: TRBJ1-4; CDR3: CASSPPISTNEKLFF; DNA: TGTGCCAGCAGTCCTCCTATTTCAACTAATGAAAAACTGTTTTTT
D: TRBD1; V: TRBV5-1; J: TRBJ1-2; CDR3: CASSLERQGTLNYGYTF; DNA: TGCGCCAGCAGCTTGGAGCGACAGGGCACACTTAACTATGGCTACACCTTC
D: .; V: TRBV19; J: TRBJ1-6; CDR3: CASSNLQGSFHF; DNA: TGTGCCAGTAGTAACCTACAGGGATCCTTCCACTTT
D: TRBD1; V: TRBV7-3; J: TRBJ1-2; CDR3: CASTLGQGSYGYTF; DNA: TGTGCCAGCACCCTGGGACAGGGGAGCTATGGCTACACCTTC
D: .; V: TRBV2; J: TRBJ1-5; CDR3: CASGGTRGTQPQHF; DNA: TGTGCCAGCGGAGGGACCCGGGGAACTCAGCCCCAGCATTTT
D: TRBD1; V: TRBV29-1; J: TRBJ2-7; CDR3: CSGQDRAGQYF; DNA: TGCAGCGGGCAGGACAGGGCTGGGCAGTACTTC
D: TRBD1; V: TRBV27; J: TRBJ2-3; CDR3: CAPEDRVIFTDTQYF; DNA: TGTGCCCCCGAGGACAGGGTGATATTTACAGATACGCAGTATTTT
D: .; V: TRBV7-2; J: TRBJ2-7; CDR3: CASSFPPVYEQYF; DNA: TGTGCCAGCAGCTTCCCCCCAGTTTACGAGCAGTACTTC
D: .; V: TRBV21-1; J: TRBJ2-3; CDR3: CAKFAGRKGFTDTQYF; DNA: TGTGCCAAGTTCGCGGGGAGGAAAGGGTTCACAGATACGCAGTATTTT
D: .; V: TRBV6-1; J: TRBJ1-6; CDR3: CASSDRENSPLHF; DNA: TGTGCCAGCAGTGACAGGGAAAATTCACCCCTCCACTTT
D: TRBD2; V: TRBV4-2; J: TRBJ2-1; CDR3: CASSQDQAGGSDEQFF; DNA: TGTGCCAGCAGCCAAGATCAAGCGGGGGGGTCCGATGAGCAGTTCTTC
D: .; V: TRBV6-1; J: TRBJ1-1; CDR3: CASSATVNTEAFF; DNA: TGTGCCAGCAGTGCGACAGTGAACACTGAAGCTTTCTTT
D: TRBD1; V: TRBV11-2; J: TRBJ2-7; CDR3: CASSLSHGRGRNEQYF; DNA: TGTGCCAGCAGCTTAAGTCATGGCAGGGGGCGAAACGAGCAGTACTTC
D: TRBD2; V: TRBV6-5; J: TRBJ2-1; CDR3: CASSYERGGYNEQFF; DNA: TGTGCCAGCAGTTACGAGCGCGGGGGCTACAATGAGCAGTTCTTC
D: .; V: TRBV29-1; J: TRBJ1-3; CDR3: CSVGGSTGNTIYF; DNA: TGCAGCGTGGGGGGAAGTACTGGAAACACCATATATTTT
D: .; V: TRBV18; J: TRBJ1-5; CDR3: CASSDAETVDSNQPQHF; DNA: TGTGCCAGCTCAGACGCAGAGACAGTGGATAGCAATCAGCCCCAGCATTTT